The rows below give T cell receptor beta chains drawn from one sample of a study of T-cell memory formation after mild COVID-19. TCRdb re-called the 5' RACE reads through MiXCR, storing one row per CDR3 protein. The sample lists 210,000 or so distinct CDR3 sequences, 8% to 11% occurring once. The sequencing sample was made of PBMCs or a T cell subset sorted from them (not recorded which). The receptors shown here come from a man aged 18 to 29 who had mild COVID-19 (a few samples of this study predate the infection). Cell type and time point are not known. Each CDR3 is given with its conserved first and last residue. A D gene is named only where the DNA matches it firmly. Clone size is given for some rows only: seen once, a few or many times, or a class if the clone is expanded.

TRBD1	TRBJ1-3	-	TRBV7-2	CASSLDRPSGNTIYF	TGTGCCAGCAGCTTGGACAGGCCCTCTGGAAACACCATATATTTT
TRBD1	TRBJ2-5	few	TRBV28	CASSALQGAQETQYF	TGTGCCAGCAGTGCGCTACAGGGGGCCCAAGAGACCCAGTACTTC
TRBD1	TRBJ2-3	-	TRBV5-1	CASRAGGLATPDTQYF	TGCGCCAGCAGGGCAGGGGGCCTTGCCACTCCGGATACGCAGTATTTT
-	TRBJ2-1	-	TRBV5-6	CASSFSGNEQFF	TGTGCCAGCAGCTTCTCAGGTAATGAGCAGTTCTTC
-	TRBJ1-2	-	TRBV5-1	CASSLEASGAGGYTF	TGCGCCAGCAGCTTGGAAGCGTCAGGGGCAGGAGGCTACACCTTC
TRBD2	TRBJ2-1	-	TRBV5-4	CASSPTSGSYNEQFF	TGTGCCAGCAGCCCTACTAGCGGATCCTACAATGAGCAGTTCTTC
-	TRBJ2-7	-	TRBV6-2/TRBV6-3	CASSYLSAYEQYF	TGTGCCAGCAGTTACTTATCGGCCTACGAGCAGTACTTC
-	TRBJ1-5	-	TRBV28	CASSQYQPQHF	TGTGCCAGCAGCCAATATCAGCCCCAGCATTTT
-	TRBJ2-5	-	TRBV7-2	CASSFPPGTQYF	TGTGCCAGCAGCTTTCCTCCCGGGACCCAGTACTTC
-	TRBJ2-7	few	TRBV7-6	CASSPQAGDYEQYF	TGTGCCAGCAGCCCTCAAGCCGGGGACTACGAGCAGTACTTC
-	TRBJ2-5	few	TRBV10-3	CATGDEGRQETQYF	TGTGCCACTGGGGACGAGGGACGGCAAGAGACCCAGTACTTC
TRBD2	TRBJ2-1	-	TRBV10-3	CATGGADEQFF	TGTGCGACCGGGGGGGCCGATGAGCAGTTCTTC
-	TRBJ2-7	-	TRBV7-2	CASSLAAGAEQYF	TGTGCCAGCAGCTTAGCGGCCGGAGCGGAGCAGTACTTC
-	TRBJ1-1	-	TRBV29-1	CSVEAQAGAFF	TGCAGCGTTGAAGCACAGGCGGGAGCTTTCTTT
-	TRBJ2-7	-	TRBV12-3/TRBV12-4	CASSQGRYEQYF	TGTGCCAGCAGTCAGGGTCGGTACGAGCAGTACTTC
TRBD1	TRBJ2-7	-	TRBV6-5	CASRQGQGRNEQYF	TGTGCCAGCAGACAGGGACAGGGTCGTAACGAGCAGTACTTC
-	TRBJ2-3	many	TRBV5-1	CASSFGREADTQYF	TGCGCCAGCAGCTTTGGCAGGGAGGCGGATACGCAGTATTTT
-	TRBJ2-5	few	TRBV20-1	CSARDTQETQYF	TGCAGTGCTAGAGATACCCAAGAGACCCAGTACTTC
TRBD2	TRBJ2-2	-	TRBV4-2	CASSPERAGGRSGELFF	TGTGCCAGCAGCCCTGAACGAGCGGGGGGGCGAAGCGGGGAGCTGTTTTTT
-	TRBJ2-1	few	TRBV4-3	CASSQEATVNSYNEQFF	TGCGCCAGCAGCCAAGAAGCGACAGTCAACTCCTACAATGAGCAGTTCTTC
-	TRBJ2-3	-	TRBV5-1	CASSLGAAMTGTDTQYF	TGCGCCAGCAGCTTGGGGGCGGCGATGACGGGCACAGATACGCAGTATTTT
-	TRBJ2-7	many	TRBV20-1	CSASPGQSSYEQYF	TGCAGTGCTAGCCCGGGACAAAGCTCCTACGAGCAGTACTTC